This TCR beta chain was documented in a study of neurological immune-mediated disorders. Study-wide results and limits: Whereas HTLV-1-associated myelopathy showed the most TCR clonal expansion, multiple sclerosis showed the least, with levels below those of healthy controls. No sharing of CDR3 amino acid sequences was observed among expanded clones across subjects, suggesting private repertoires in all groups.

Each sorted-subset library came from some 980,000 CD4+ or CD8+ T cells. cDNA synthesis was performed by 5'RACE with 10-nucleotide random UMIs. From the 5' RACE reads, TCRdb called clonotypes with MiXCR, one entry per CDR3 protein. This sample has 15,000 to 20,000 distinct CDR3 sequences, with around 7.6% found just once. The germline V gene has CDR1 SGHRS and CDR2 YFSETQ. With 4 bases removed from V and 5 bases from J, the gap between germline ends came to 11 bases. There are 13 residues in the CDR3. The table lists this clonotype with many counts. What it binds is unknown. This clonotype was obtained from a woman in her twenties or thirties with HTLV-1-associated myelopathy (HAM/TSP). The rearrangement uses TRBV5-1 and TRBJ2-3; D unclear. The sequencing input was CD8+ T cells from blood. CDR3 in amino acids: CASSPRPLDTQYF. CDR3 DNA sequence: TGCGCCAGCAGCCCGCGACCCCTAGATACGCAGTATTTT. Using reference TRBV5-1 and TRBJ2-3 for the parts outside the CDR3, the full variable domain is KAGVTQTPRYLIKTRGQQVTLSCSPISGHRSVSWYQQTPGQGLQFLFEYFSETQRNKGNFPGRFSGRQFSNSRSEMNVSTLELGDSALYLCASSPRPLDTQYFGPGTRLTVL.